Listed below are T cell receptor beta chains from one sample, sequenced in a study of blood T cell repertoires in COVID-19. Sequencing used immunoSEQ multiplex PCR; TCRdb keeps in-frame clones, though not all of them. This table holds 60,000 to 75,000 clones, about 85% found once. Sequenced: peripheral blood. These receptors came from a woman in her 50s with COVID-19, enrolled during active disease. Each CDR3 is given with its conserved first and last residue. A D gene is named only where the DNA matches it firmly. Expanded clones get a size class; other rows say once, few or many, or leave the size out.

>TRBV5-1|TRBJ2-4|-|-|14
TGCGCCAGCAGCTCCGGGAGCACCGGGGGAATTCAGTACTTC
CASSSGSTGGIQYF
>TRBV1|TRBJ2-1|-|-|16
TGCACCAGCAGCGGGACTAGCCCCCTTAAATACAATGAGCAGTTCTTC
CTSSGTSPLKYNEQFF
>TRBV7-6|TRBJ2-7|-|-|15
TGTGCCAGCAGCTTAGCGGGCGGGGGCACCTACGAGCAGTACTTC
CASSLAGGGTYEQYF
>TRBV11-2|TRBJ2-1|-|-|15
TGTGCCAGCAGCTTAGGTTGGACTACGGCCAATGAGCAGTTCTTC
CASSLGWTTANEQFF
>TRBV4-1|TRBJ2-7|-|TRBD2|15
TGCGCCAGCAGCCAAATGACTAGCGTGTCCTACGAGCAGTACTTC
CASSQMTSVSYEQYF
>TRBV7-9|TRBJ2-1|-|TRBD1|16
TGTGCCAGCCTCACCTCCGGGACAGGGGTGGTCAATGAGCAGTTCTTC
CASLTSGTGVVNEQFF
>TRBV18|TRBJ2-3|-|-|15
TGTGCCAGCTCACCCACTAGCCTACATACAGATACGCAGTATTTT
CASSPTSLHTDTQYF
>TRBV7-9|TRBJ2-1|-|TRBD1|13
TGTGCCAGCACCAGGGGACAGGGACCAAATCGGTTCTTC
CASTRGQGPNRFF
>TRBV5-1|TRBJ2-2|-|-|12
TGCGCCAGCAGCCTCCTGTCGGGGGAGCTGTTTTTT
CASSLLSGELFF
>TRBV2|TRBJ2-7|once|TRBD2|13
TGTGCCAGCGGGGAGGGGCACTGGTACGAGCAGTATTTC
CASGEGHWYEQYF
>TRBV24-1|TRBJ2-3|-|-|14
TGTGCCACCGCCCGAGAAGGAGAGACAGATACGCAGTATTTT
CATAREGETDTQYF
>TRBV10-1|TRBJ2-1|-|-|13
TGCGCCAGCAGTGACCTCTTGGGGGGTACGCAGTTCTTC
CASSDLLGGTQFF
>TRBV11-2|TRBJ2-1|-|-|17
TGTGCCAGCAGCCCAAGATCGCCTAGCAGCACCTACAATGAGCAGTTCTTC
CASSPRSPSSTYNEQFF
>TRBV28|TRBJ1-2|-|-|13
TGTGCCAGCAGTTTCCCAGTAAACTATGGCTACACCTTC
CASSFPVNYGYTF
>TRBV9|TRBJ2-4|-|-|17
TGTGCCAGCAGCGTAGGAAGGGGTCTTTTTATGAGAGACATTCAGTACTTC
CASSVGRGLFMRDIQYF
>TRBV12-3/TRBV12-4|TRBJ2-2|-|-|12
TGTGCCAGCAGTTTTCTCTCCGGGGAGCTGTTTTTT
CASSFLSGELFF
>TRBV24-1|TRBJ2-7|-|-|15
TGTGCCACCCTTGGAGGACAGCGAAGCTCCTACGAGCAGTACTTC
CATLGGQRSSYEQYF
>TRBV10-2|TRBJ2-7|-|TRBD2|17
TGCGCCAGCAGTAAAACCCCCGGGACTAGCGGGATTCGGGAGCAGTACTTC
CASSKTPGTSGIREQYF
>TRBV12-3/TRBV12-4|TRBJ1-1|few|-|13
TGTGCCAGCAGTTTACGACAGACCGGCGGAGCTTTCTTT
CASSLRQTGGAFF
>TRBV28|TRBJ1-1|-|-|15
TGTGCCAGCAGAACTAGGTTCCCCTCGTACACTGAAGCTTTCTTT
CASRTRFPSYTEAFF
>TRBV28|TRBJ2-7|once|-|15
TGTGCCAGCAGTTTATGGGAGGACCGGCCCTACGAGCAGTACTTC
CASSLWEDRPYEQYF
>TRBV7-2|TRBJ2-2|-|TRBD2|15
TGTGCCAGCAGCCTCGGACTAGCGGGCTCCGGGGAGCTGTTTTTT
CASSLGLAGSGELFF
>TRBV6-2/TRBV6-3|TRBJ2-7|few|TRBD2|18
TGTGCCAGCAGTTACGAACTAGCGGGAGGGCCTTTTTCCTACGAGCAGTACTTC
CASSYELAGGPFSYEQYF
>TRBV7-9|TRBJ2-3|-|TRBD2|13
TGTGCCAGCAGCATTAGCGGGAGAGATACGCAGTATTTT
CASSISGRDTQYF
>TRBV28|TRBJ2-5|-|-|13
TGTGCCAGCCGCCCTGGGTTGGGGGGGGGCGAGTACTTC
CASRPGLGGGEYF
>TRBV7-2|TRBJ1-5|-|-|15
TGTGCCAGCAGCTTATTAGGAGGCGGCCGGGGGCCCCAGCATTTT
CASSLLGGGRGPQHF
>TRBV28|TRBJ2-3|-|TRBD1|17
TGTGCCAGCAGTTCCCGGGACAGGGCTTATCGCACAGATACGCAGTATTTT
CASSSRDRAYRTDTQYF
>TRBV15|TRBJ1-5|once|TRBD1|14
TGTGCCACCAGCCCGGACAGGGGGGATCAGCCCCAGCATTTT
CATSPDRGDQPQHF
>TRBV7-9|TRBJ2-3|once|-|15
TGTGCCAGCAGCTTAGTGCTAGCGAGCACAGATACGCAGTATTTT
CASSLVLASTDTQYF
>TRBV5-1|TRBJ2-5|-|-|12
TGCGCCAGCAGGAGGGGGGGAGAGACCCAGTACTTC
CASRRGGETQYF
>TRBV6-2/TRBV6-3|TRBJ1-5|once|-|11
TGTGCCAGCAGTTTAGGACAGTCCCAGCATTTT
CASSLGQSQHF
>TRBV6-1|TRBJ2-1|once|-|15
TGTGCCAGCAGTGAAGCGGCCGGAGGGGTCAGTGAGCAGTTCTTC
CASSEAAGGVSEQFF
>TRBV3-1/TRBV3-2|TRBJ2-1|-|TRBD2|17
TGTGCCAGCAGCCAGTACAAAGTAGCGGGAGACGTGGACGAGCAGTTCTTC
CASSQYKVAGDVDEQFF
>TRBV7-2|TRBJ2-7|-|TRBD1|15
TGTGCCAGCAGCTACCCCAGGGGGCGCACCTACGAGCAGTACTTC
CASSYPRGRTYEQYF
>TRBV7-9|TRBJ2-5|-|TRBD2|18
TGTGCCAGCAGCTTTCCTTATTCCCTAGCGGGGAGCCAAGAGACCCAGTACTTC
CASSFPYSLAGSQETQYF
>TRBV28|TRBJ2-1|-|TRBD1|13
TGTGCCAGCAGCCCGGTCAGGGGGAATGAGCAGTTCTTC
CASSPVRGNEQFF
>TRBV28|TRBJ1-2|-|-|18
TGTGCCACCAGTTTAAGGAACCTTAGGGGACAACCCAACTATGGCTACACCTTC
CATSLRNLRGQPNYGYTF
>TRBV28|TRBJ2-7|once|TRBD2|18
TGTGCCAGCAGTTTATGGGAACCACTAGCGGGTGGTTCCTACGAGCAGTACTTC
CASSLWEPLAGGSYEQYF
>TRBV6-5|TRBJ1-1|-|-|14
TGTGCCAGCAGTCGCGGCGGGGCTAACACTGAAGCTTTCTTT
CASSRGGANTEAFF
>TRBV5-1|TRBJ2-1|few|-|16
TGCGCCAGCAGCTTTAATACAGATGTCCGCTACAATGAGCAGTTCTTC
CASSFNTDVRYNEQFF
>TRBV28|TRBJ1-4|few|-|15
TGTGCCAGCAGTACACAGGGAAAGGCTAATGAAAAACTGTTTTTT
CASSTQGKANEKLFF
>TRBV5-4|TRBJ2-7|-|-|14
TGTGCCAGCAGCTTGGCGGGTTTCTCCTACGAGCAGTACTTC
CASSLAGFSYEQYF
>TRBV14|TRBJ2-7|once|-|13
TGTGCCAGCAGCCAAGCAGGCTCCTACGAGCAGTACTTC
CASSQAGSYEQYF
>TRBV7-2|TRBJ2-2|-|-|15
TGTGCCAGCAGCTTAGTTTCTACGGGAGCCGGGGAGCTGTTTTTT
CASSLVSTGAGELFF
>TRBV5-1|TRBJ2-1|few|TRBD2|13
TGCGCCAGCAGCGGGGGACTAGTGAATGAGCAGTTCTTC
CASSGGLVNEQFF
>TRBV7-8|TRBJ2-7|once|TRBD2|15
TGTGCCAGCAGCTTAGCCTTAGCGGGCCCCTACGAGCAGTACTTC
CASSLALAGPYEQYF
>TRBV18|TRBJ2-7|-|TRBD1|15
TGTGCCAGCTCACCAATTGGACAGGGTTCCTACGAGCAGTACTTC
CASSPIGQGSYEQYF
>TRBV9|TRBJ2-5|-|TRBD2|17
TGTGCCAGCAGCGTAGCGGCCTCGGCGGGAGTTCCCGAGACCCAGTACTTC
CASSVAASAGVPETQYF
>TRBV7-9|TRBJ2-7|-|-|13
TGTGCCTGCTCCATTTGGGACTCTGCGGAGCAGTACTTC
CACSIWDSAEQYF
>TRBV7-2|TRBJ2-7|once|-|13
TGTGCCAGCAGCGACGGCCGGGAGCGGTCGCAGTACTTC
CASSDGRERSQYF
>TRBV2|TRBJ2-1|-|TRBD1|16
TGTGCCAGCAGCCTCGGGACAGGGGCTCGGTACAATGAGCAGTTCTTC
CASSLGTGARYNEQFF
>TRBV3-1/TRBV3-2|TRBJ2-3|-|-|16
TGTGCCAGCAGCCCCAGGACTCCCTACAGCACAGATACGCAGTATTTT
CASSPRTPYSTDTQYF
>TRBV18|TRBJ2-1|-|TRBD2|15
TGTGCCAGCTCACCGGGTGTAGCGGGAGGATATGAGCAGTTCTTC
CASSPGVAGGYEQFF
>TRBV11-2|TRBJ2-5|-|TRBD2|15
TGTGCCAGCAGCCGCCGGGGGGGGCGGCAAGAGACCCAGTACTTC
CASSRRGGRQETQYF
>TRBV10-2|TRBJ2-1|-|TRBD2|15
TGCGCCAGCAGAGGACTAGCGGGACCCTACAATGAGCAGTTCTTC
CASRGLAGPYNEQFF
>TRBV3-1/TRBV3-2|TRBJ2-5|-|TRBD2|18
TGTGCCAGCAGCCAAGCCAAGGTAATAGCGGGCCATCAAGAGACCCAGTACTTC
CASSQAKVIAGHQETQYF
>TRBV6-2/TRBV6-3|TRBJ1-5|-|-|18
TGTGCCAGCAGTGGCTCGCTGGGGGGGACCGGGAGCAATCAGCCCCAGCATTTT
CASSGSLGGTGSNQPQHF
>TRBV18|TRBJ2-5|-|-|13
TGTGCCAGCTCACCAAAGGCGGGTGAGACCCAGTACTTC
CASSPKAGETQYF
>TRBV4-1|TRBJ1-4|-|TRBD1|17
TGCGCCAGCAGCCAAGCCTTCACAGGGGTCACTAATGAAAAACTGTTTTTT
CASSQAFTGVTNEKLFF
>TRBV6-5|TRBJ1-1|-|-|12
TGTGCCAGCGATATTCAGGGGCTTGAAGCTTTCTTT
CASDIQGLEAFF